The next 20 T cell receptor beta chains were all read from a single sample in a study of T-cell memory formation after mild COVID-19. TCRdb reprocessed the 5' RACE reads with MiXCR, giving one entry per CDR3 protein. Of under 35,000 distinct CDR3 sequences in the sample, about 7.4% were seen once. The sample was PBMCs or a T cell subset sorted from them (not recorded which). These receptors originate from an adult woman who had mild COVID-19 (a few samples of this study predate the infection). Cell type and time point are not known.

With respect to this clonotype: A much larger clone differs by one base, so this may be a read error. The chain combines TRBV7-9 with TRBJ1-1; TRBD1 is a possible D gene (6 bases). Germline CDR1 is SEHNR and CDR2 is FQNEAQ (reference sequence). This CDR3 is built from 13 residues. The CDR3 bases are TGTGCCAGCAGCTGGGAAGGACATGCGGGGGCTTTATTT. This encodes CASSWEGHAGALF.

This clonotype appeared many times. This chain links TRBV5-1 with TRBJ2-3; 11 nucleotides line up with TRBD2. The CDR3 has 17 residues. V dropped 2 bases and J dropped 0; count of bases not matched to a gene: 5. The germline V gene encodes CDR1 SGHRS and CDR2 YFSETQ. CDR3 loop: CASSFGGTSGSTDTQYF. The CDR3 region has the DNA TGCGCCAGCAGCTTTGGCGGGACTAGCGGTAGCACAGATACGCAGTATTTT.

Many counts were recorded for this clonotype. The rearrangement links TRBV29-1 to TRBJ1-4; D remains unclear. CDR3 length: 13 residues. CDR1 SQVTM and CDR2 ANQGSEA come from the germline V gene. V gave up 6 bases and J gave up 5 bases, with 13 bases separating them. The CDR3: CSVRGGSNEKLFF. CDR3 nucleotide sequence: TGCAGCGTCCGGGGAGGGAGCAATGAAAAACTGTTTTTT.

The chain carries TRBV7-9 and TRBJ2-5; 9 bases line up with TRBD2. The germline CDR1 and CDR2 sequences are SEHNR and FQNEAQ (reference sequence). The CDR3 is 16 amino acids. After removal of 2 bases from V and 3 bases from J, the junction contained 7 bases not matched to a gene. The CDR3 region is CASSLLLAGSEETQYF. In DNA, the CDR3 is TGTGCCAGCAGCTTACTTCTAGCGGGATCGGAAGAGACCCAGTACTTC. The whole variable domain, remainder taken from reference TRBV7-9 and TRBJ2-5, is DTGVSQNPRHKITKRGQNVTFRCDPISEHNRLYWYRQTLGQGPEFLTYFQNEAQLEKSRLLSDRFSAERPKGSFSTLEIQRTEQGDSAMYLCASSLLLAGSEETQYFGPGTRLLVL.

This clonotype showed up many times. The V gene is TRBV7-3, the J gene TRBJ2-5; maybe TRBD1 (6 bases). From germline, CDR1 is SGHTA and CDR2 FQGTGA. CDR3 length: 13 amino acids. V was pared by 5 bases and J by 4 bases, with 11 bases between. This chain's CDR3 is CASSLGQAETQYF. The CDR3 DNA sequence: TGTGCCAGCAGCCTGGGACAAGCAGAGACCCAGTACTTC.

This clonotype was seen ten or more times. This chain links TRBV7-8 with TRBJ2-1, with D uncertain. Trimming removed 5 bases at V and 0 bases at J, with 11 bases between. The CDR3 is 15 amino acids. CDR1 is SGHVS and CDR2 is FQNEAQ in the germline V gene. CDR3 in DNA: TGTGCCAGCAGCGTCCAAATTTCCTCCTACAATGAGCAGTTCTTC. Protein sequence: CASSVQISSYNEQFF.

The genes are TRBV20-1 and TRBJ2-7, with D perhaps matching TRBD1 (5 bases). Trimming pared 5 bases from V and 3 bases from J, leaving 8 bases between. The CDR3 runs to 11 residues. Germline V gene lookup returns CDR1 DFQATT and CDR2 SNEGSKA (reference sequence). CDR3 residues: CSAVDSYEQYF. In DNA, the CDR3 is TGCAGTGCTGTCGACAGCTACGAGCAGTACTTC.

This chain links TRBV4-1 with TRBJ1-6, with D unclear. CDR1 and CDR2 (germline): MGHRA, YSYEKL. This CDR3 contains 15 residues. V was shortened by 1 base and J by 0 bases, with 4 bases between the two germline ends. The CDR3 region has the DNA TGCGCCAGCAGCCAAGCAAGCTCCTATAATTCACCCCTCCACTTT. This gives the protein CASSQASSYNSPLHF.

Many counts were recorded for this clonotype. This chain joins TRBV29-1 and TRBJ1-1; no clear D. The CDR3 extends over 13 amino acids. The V gene's germline CDR1 is SQVTM and CDR2 ANQGSEA. V gave up 4 bases and J gave up 5 bases, with 14 bases separating them. CDR3 loop: CSVVVLPVTEAFF. The CDR3 nucleotides are TGCAGCGTTGTAGTTCTCCCAGTTACTGAAGCTTTCTTT.

This clonotype was counted ten times or more. This sequence joins TRBV12-3 or TRBV12-4 and TRBJ1-2; D uncertain. CDR3 length: 11 residues. Trimming took off 7 bases at V and 8 bases at J, with 11 bases between the two ends. The CDR3 sequence: CASTDRQGYTF. The CDR3 nucleotides are TGTGCCAGCACGGATAGACAAGGCTACACCTTC.

This clonotype was observed a few times. The chain has TRBV25-1 and TRBJ1-1; no reliable D call. The germline gives CDR1 MGHDK, CDR2 SYGVNS. The CDR3 extends over 12 amino acids. V shed 2 bases and J shed 5 bases, with 6 bases lying between them. The CDR3 here is CASSEGRTEAFF. The CDR3, as DNA: TGTGCCAGCAGTGAAGGGAGGACTGAAGCTTTCTTT.

This clonotype was seen ten or more times. The chain combines TRBV7-6 with TRBJ1-2; 9 nucleotides align to TRBD1. The V gene's germline CDR1 is SGHVS and CDR2 FNYEAQ. V lost 5 bases to trimming and J lost 4 bases; unmatched junction nucleotides: 11. CDR3 length: 16 amino acids. The CDR3 loop reads CASSQKQGAYSYGYTF. CDR3 nucleotides: TGTGCCAGCAGCCAAAAACAGGGGGCCTACTCCTATGGCTACACCTTC.

This clonotype was seen at least ten times. This chain links TRBV4-3 with TRBJ1-2; D possibly corresponds to TRBD1 (6 bases). The germline V gene encodes CDR1 LGHNA and CDR2 YSLEER. The CDR3 extends over 15 amino acids. Trimming pared 1 base from V and 2 bases from J, leaving 11 bases between. DNA for the CDR3: TGCGCCAGCAGCCAAGTCGAAGGGGGGAACTATGGCTACACCTTC. This gives the protein CASSQVEGGNYGYTF.

Sample share makes this clonotype medium-sized (0.01 to 0.1%). V usage is TRBV5-1 and J usage is TRBJ2-1; D may be TRBD2 (6 bases). The CDR3 runs 19 residues. Trimming shortened V by 0 bases and J by 5 bases, and 24 bases separated the two germline ends. Germline CDR1 and CDR2: SGHRS and YFSETQ. CDR3 region: CASSLATDYPLSGDNEQFF. The CDR3 nucleotides read TGCGCCAGCAGCTTGGCTACGGACTACCCTCTTTCGGGGGACAATGAGCAGTTCTTC. Filled out from reference TRBV5-1 and TRBJ2-1, the complete variable domain reads KAGVTQTPRYLIKTRGQQVTLSCSPISGHRSVSWYQQTPGQGLQFLFEYFSETQRNKGNFPGRFSGRQFSNSRSEMNVSTLELGDSALYLCASSLATDYPLSGDNEQFFGPGTRLTVL.

This clonotype was recorded at least ten times. The CDR3 sequence: CASSYRGGRSYEQYF. In DNA form, the CDR3 reads TGTGCCAGCAGTTATAGGGGGGGCCGCTCCTACGAGCAGTACTTC. The chain has TRBV6-2 or TRBV6-3 and TRBJ2-7; a weak D match, TRBD2 (7 bases). Trimming shortened V by 3 bases and J by 0 bases, and 12 bases separated the two germline ends. The CDR3 contains 15 residues. Germline CDR1 is MNHEY and CDR2 is SVGEGT.

This clonotype was detected ten times or more. V usage is TRBV7-3 and J usage is TRBJ2-3; D not certain. This CDR3 has 13 residues. V lost 8 bases and J lost 4, with 13 bases in between. Germline CDR1 is SGHTA and CDR2 is FQGTGA. The CDR3 is CASGWASSDTQYF. As DNA, the CDR3 is TGTGCCAGCGGGTGGGCCAGCTCAGATACGCAGTATTTT.

This rearrangement joins TRBV29-1 to TRBJ2-7; D possibly uses TRBD1 or TRBD2 (5 bases each). The CDR3 is 13 amino acids. V lost 4 bases to trimming and J lost 6 bases, with 16 bases between them. Germline V gene sequence: CDR1 SQVTM, CDR2 ANQGSEA. CDR3 in DNA: TGCAGCGTTGTATGGACCCGTGGGGGCGAGCAGTACTTC. Amino acid sequence: CSVVWTRGGEQYF.

CDR3 sequence reads: CASSQTSGGPDTQYF. DNA for the CDR3: TGTGCCAGCAGCCAGACTAGCGGGGGGCCAGATACGCAGTATTTT. V is TRBV2 and J is TRBJ2-3; 13 nucleotides line up with TRBD2. CDR1 and CDR2 from the germline V gene are SNHLY and FYNNEI. Trimming at V came to 6 bases and at J to 4 bases, leaving 4 bases not matched to a gene. CDR3 length equals 15 residues.

This sequence joins TRBV4-3 and TRBJ2-1; TRBD1 matches at 9 bases. The CDR3 has 14 residues. Trimming at V came to 4 bases and at J to 8 bases, leaving 6 bases not matched to a gene. Per the germline V gene, CDR1 is LGHNA and CDR2 is YSLEER. The CDR3: CASSRPGQGYEQFF. CDR3 DNA sequence: TGCGCCAGCAGCCGACCGGGACAGGGATATGAGCAGTTCTTC.

This clonotype has ten or more counts. In DNA, the CDR3 is TGTGCCAGCAGTTCCACTCACAGGGGTTTGAACTGGGGGCAAGAGACCCAGTACTTC. This gives the protein CASSSTHRGLNWGQETQYF. J is TRBJ2-5 and V is TRBV27, with 7 bases matching TRBD1. Looked up from germline, CDR1 is MNHEY and CDR2 is SMNVEV (reference sequence). The CDR3 spans 19 residues. V trimming: 4 bases; J trimming: 2 bases; junction bases outside the gene matches: 19.